The present TCR beta chain was sequenced within a study of post-analysis software for immune sequencing data. Findings and caveats of the study: Elevated frequency relative to controls characterized a handful of TRBV segments in patients, TRBV5-6, TRBV5-1 and TRBV20-1 among them.

The CDR3 is made up of 16 amino acids. J lost 0 bases, V lost 3 bases, and 6 bases had no gene match. Germline loops: CDR1 SQVTM, CDR2 ANQGSEA. This clonotype was seen many times. The antigen is undetermined. The TCR beta cDNA libraries contained unique molecular identifiers. TCRdb independently ran MiXCR on the PCR reads; one entry per CDR3 protein. Here the sample spans hundreds of thousands of distinct CDR3 sequences, just under 30% being singletons. The sequence came from a girl under 18 with multiple sclerosis. Sequenced: blood. This chain links TRBV29-1 with TRBJ2-1, with 9 bases aligning to TRBD2. CDR3 nucleotide sequence: TGCAGCGTTGAGTCTAGCGGGAAAGACTCCTACAATGAGCAGTTCTTC. Protein product: CSVESSGKDSYNEQFF.